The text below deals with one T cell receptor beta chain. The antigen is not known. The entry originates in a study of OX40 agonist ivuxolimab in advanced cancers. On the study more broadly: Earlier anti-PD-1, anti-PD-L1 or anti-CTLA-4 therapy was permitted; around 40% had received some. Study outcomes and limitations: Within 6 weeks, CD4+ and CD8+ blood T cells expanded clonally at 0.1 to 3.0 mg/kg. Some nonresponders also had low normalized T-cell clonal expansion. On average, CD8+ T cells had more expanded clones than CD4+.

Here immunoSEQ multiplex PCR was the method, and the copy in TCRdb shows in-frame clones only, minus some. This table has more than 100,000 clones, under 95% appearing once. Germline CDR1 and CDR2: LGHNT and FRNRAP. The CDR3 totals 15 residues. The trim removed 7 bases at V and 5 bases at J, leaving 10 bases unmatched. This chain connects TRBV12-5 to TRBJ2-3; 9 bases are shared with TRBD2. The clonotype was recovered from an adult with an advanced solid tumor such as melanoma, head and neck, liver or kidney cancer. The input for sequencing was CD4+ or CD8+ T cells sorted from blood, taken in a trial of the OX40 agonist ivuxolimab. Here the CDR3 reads CASVPRASGEDTQYF. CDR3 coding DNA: TGTGCTAGTGTTCCACGGGCTAGCGGGGAAGATACGCAGTATTTT.